The next 11 T cell receptor beta chains were all read from a single sample in a study of T cells after yellow fever vaccination. TCRdb reanalysed the 5' RACE reads using MiXCR and keeps one entry per CDR3 protein. The table lists 110,000 to 150,000 distinct CDR3 sequences, about 6.9% of them singletons. The starting material was CD4+ T cells sorted from PBMCs, obtained 10 days after the yellow fever booster vaccination. These receptor sequences come from a man under 40 who received the YFV17D yellow fever vaccine.

The sample holds a few counts of this clonotype. J is TRBJ2-5 and V is TRBV28; 7 positions agree with TRBD1. The CDR3 has 15 residues. The V gene's germline CDR1 is MDHEN and CDR2 SYDVKM. With 2 bases clipped from V and 2 bases from J, the junction kept 5 bases outside the gene matches. This CDR3 is CASSLPGTEQETQYF. The DNA of the CDR3 is TGTGCCAGCAGTTTACCTGGGACAGAACAAGAGACCCAGTACTTC.

This clonotype has ten or more counts. The chain combines TRBV18 with TRBJ2-6; 12 positions match TRBD1. The CDR3 is 19 residues long. V lost 3 bases, J lost 1 base, and 7 bases stayed unmatched. The germline V gene encodes CDR1 KGHSH and CDR2 LQKENI. CDR3 sequence (DNA): TGTGCCAGCTCACCCACGACGGGACAGGGGGCTTCTGGGGCCAACGTCCTGACTTTC. This sequence encodes CASSPTTGQGASGANVLTF.

This clonotype was counted many times. The chain employs TRBV7-2 and TRBJ2-7; either TRBD1 or TRBD2 may fit D (5 bases each). Germline V gene lookup returns CDR1 SGHTA and CDR2 FQGNSA. V was pared by 0 bases and J by 2 bases, with 11 bases between. There are 15 residues in the CDR3. CDR3 in DNA: TGTGCCAGCAGCTTAGCCTCGGGACCAACCTACGAGCAGTACTTC. It is translated as CASSLASGPTYEQYF.

This clonotype showed up many times. The chain is built from TRBV10-3 and TRBJ2-1; 8 nucleotides agree with TRBD2. The CDR3 consists of 15 residues. Germline-derived CDR1 and CDR2 are ENHRY and SYGVKD. Trimming cost V 8 bases and J 5 bases; bases outside gene matches: 11. The CDR3 region is CAIGGGLGINNEQFF. In nucleotides, the CDR3 is TGTGCCATCGGGGGGGGACTAGGGATAAACAATGAGCAGTTCTTC.

This clonotype has a count of ten or more. The gene calls are TRBV4-3 and TRBJ2-2, with D uncertain. Germline CDR1 and CDR2: LGHNA and YSLEER. This CDR3 has 15 residues. The V end lost 0 bases, the J end lost 6 bases, and 11 bases lay between the germline ends. The CDR3 sequence: CASSQESRWAGELFF. The CDR3 DNA reads TGCGCCAGCAGCCAAGAGAGCCGCTGGGCCGGGGAGCTGTTTTTT.

At least ten counts were recorded for this clonotype. The chain couples TRBV12-3 or TRBV12-4 to TRBJ2-7, with 10 bases fitting TRBD2. The CDR3 extends over 13 amino acids. V trimming: 5 bases; J trimming: 11 bases; junction bases outside the gene matches: 9. The CDR3 loop is CASSPSSGRAEYF. CDR3 DNA: TGTGCCAGCAGTCCCTCGAGCGGGAGGGCCGAGTACTTC.

This clonotype was observed many times. The V and J genes are TRBV12-3 or TRBV12-4 and TRBJ1-6, with no clear D. The CDR3 has 13 amino acids. V lost 7 bases to trimming and J lost 4 bases, with 8 bases between them. CDR3 nucleotide sequence: TGTGCCAGCACCACGGAATATAATTCACCCCTCCACTTT. It encodes CASTTEYNSPLHF.

This clonotype was counted at least ten times. This rearrangement joins TRBV7-2 to TRBJ2-7; D call uncertain. This CDR3 has 10 residues. The V end was cut by 8 bases, the J end by 5 bases, with 7 bases between. Germline assignment: CDR1 SGHTA and CDR2 FQGNSA. The CDR3 DNA is TGTGCCAGCCGGGCGGACGAGCAGTACTTC. Its translation is CASRADEQYF.

This clonotype was seen ten or more times. The chain carries TRBV5-5 and TRBJ2-3; TRBD2 is a possible D gene (5 bases). CDR3 length: 15 residues. Between the trimmed V and J ends, which lost 4 bases and 2 bases, there was a span of 14 bases. Germline assignment: CDR1 SGHKS and CDR2 YYEKEE (reference sequence). In DNA form, the CDR3 reads TGTGCCAGCAGCATGGCGGGTTCCTTCACAGATACGCAGTATTTT. This sequence encodes CASSMAGSFTDTQYF.

This clonotype has at least ten counts. V usage is TRBV6-5 and J usage is TRBJ2-7; a possible D gene is TRBD1 (6 bases). This CDR3 has 14 amino acids. Trimming stripped 5 bases from V and 5 bases from J, with 16 bases between. Germline values: CDR1 MNHEY, CDR2 SVGAGI. The CDR3 sequence: CASSTTGKRNEQYF. The CDR3, as DNA: TGTGCCAGCAGTACAACAGGGAAGAGGAACGAGCAGTACTTC.

This clonotype was detected ten times or more. This sequence joins TRBV20-1 and TRBJ2-1, with 7 bases lining up with TRBD1. Germline V gives CDR1 DFQATT, CDR2 SNEGSKA (reference sequence). The trim removed 6 bases at V and 7 bases at J, leaving 15 bases unmatched. CDR3 length: 15 amino acids. The CDR3 loop is CSALRIRTGQNEQFF. In nucleotides, the CDR3 is TGCAGTGCCCTTAGAATAAGGACAGGTCAAAATGAGCAGTTCTTC.